This TCR beta chain was retrieved from a study of cytomegalovirus exposure and HLA in healthy donors (dated 2017 in TCRdb). About the full investigation: According to an earlier analysis of a few hundred of the donors, roughly 180 million T cells yielded roughly 110 million unique TCR beta sequences and 276 Gb of sequence data. Across some 400 genotyped donors of the cohort, an average of roughly 250,000 unique TCR beta nucleotide sequences per donor were sequenced, and 15% to 20% of those sequences were non-productive. Five DR-DQ haplotypes were treated as single units for association and clustering because of strong linkage in the cohort. Of the 300 to 450 genotyped donors, roughly 80% were placed in the genetic ancestry cluster associated with self-reported Caucasian donors. In a later analysis, previously published TCR beta repertoires from 666 donors were re-analyzed and high-resolution HLA genotyping was added so that TCR occurrence patterns could be studied. An earlier analysis of around 580 of the donors used high-throughput TCR beta sequencing to judge whether each TCR beta V gene segment behaved as functional or pseudogenic. Donor age, sex, ethnicity and CMV serostatus were compiled together with the repertoire data. Class I and class II HLA loci were covered by the typing at four-digit resolution. The later analysis used no new phenotypic data to find candidate immune exposures, relying instead on TCR beta sequences and their occurrence across donors. Typing coverage varied by locus: roughly 629-640 donors for A, B, C, DRB1 and DQB1; some 520 for DQA1; about 570 for DPA1; around 490 for DPB1. In addition to the first cohort of several hundred subjects, a separate validation cohort of over 90 different subjects was used. The study combined high-throughput TCR immunosequencing, statistical association of individual TCRs with disease status, and machine learning to predict cytomegalovirus infection status. Roughly 300 gigabases of sequencing data and tens of millions of unique TCR sequences were included in an early release covering several hundred HLA-typed donors. The study was designed to test whether signatures of past pathogen exposure could be identified by cataloging public T cell receptors. All discovery cohort repertoires had been generated using a single sequencing platform. The T cell repertoires of several hundred subjects were profiled by immunosequencing and related to cytomegalovirus serostatus. Genome-wide SNP genotypes for about three fifths of the 666 donors were used in a later genetic analysis, which treated that subset as a discovery cohort.

Library generation was performed with the immunoSEQ multiplex PCR assay. A mixture of 60 forward primers for TCR Vbeta segments and 13 reverse primers for TCR Jbeta segments was used in the multiplex PCR. A multiplex PCR assay on genomic DNA amplified the CDR3 region of rearranged TCR beta genes. Amplified TCR beta libraries were sequenced as 87-base-pair reads on the Illumina HiSeq System. The study's own analysis went as follows. A later analysis tallied 75 million to 85 million unique TCR beta chains across the 666 repertoires, and around 10 million of those chains were shared by two or more donors. To remove PCR and sequencing errors, raw reads were error-corrected and collapsed into unique sequences using a nearest-neighbor algorithm that merged closely related sequences. To assign V, D and J gene segments, CDR3 sequences were aligned to IMGT reference sequences. For a sequence to be retained, at least a six-nucleotide match to both a V gene segment and a J gene segment was required. A rearrangement counted as productive if the CDR3 had no stop codons and remained in frame with V and J, and every other rearrangement counted as non-productive. Following IMGT convention, CDR3 was defined as the stretch from the second conserved V-encoded cysteine up to the conserved J-encoded phenylalanine. In an earlier analysis of more than 550 of the donors, sequences lacking an unambiguous match to a single V gene segment were excluded. An earlier analysis of some 610 of the donors called V segments functional above 56.7% productive rearrangements and segregating when the between-donor standard deviation exceeded 5%. A statistical classification framework was developed to diagnose cytomegalovirus status using the catalog of TCR beta chain sequences. V and J gene assignment, in a later analysis, came from comparing TCR nucleotide sequences with IMGT/GENE-DB human TR gene sequences. A later analysis assigned CDR3 sequences and most-parsimonious VDJ recombination scenarios with the TCRdist pipeline. In a later analysis, every TCR beta chain was defined by the combination of its CDR3 amino acid sequence and its V-gene family, and reads without a unique V-gene family were dropped. To address suspected cross-contamination and a sequencing artifact, a later analysis removed around 590 highly shared, low-generation-probability nucleotide sequences. In a later analysis, a clonal expansion index for each public chain was calculated from normalized within-repertoire ranks of inferred template counts. In a later analysis, generation probabilities were computed using a VDJ recombination model fitted to out-of-frame rearrangements, and the results were checked against IGoR. In a later analysis, hypergeometric tests were used to score TCR-TCR, TCR-HLA and TCR-CMV co-occurrence, with a repertoire-size bias correction applied to TCR pairs. In a later analysis, false discovery rates were estimated by permuting HLA or CMV assignments 20 times. In a later analysis, co-occurring TCRs were grouped with DBSCAN, and TCRdist sequence similarity was added when clustering was performed within HLA-allele-positive subsets. For co-occurrence clustering, repertoires with fewer than 30,000 or more than 120,000 public chains were excluded, along with roughly 5 repertoires with anomalous nucleotide sharing. Held by TCRdb, this immuneACCESS table contains in-frame sequences only and omits some clones. Under half of the omission traces to an unresolved V gene where checked; the cause of the rest is unknown. The DNA was the basis for D and trimming; V, J and clone size are from that table. For this sample there are roughly 86,000 clones; less than 80% appear just once. The ten biggest clones cover 20% to 25% of the sample.

Comments on this clone: The antigen it binds to is not known. No base-level quality is on record; no much larger clone is a single base apart.

The full study reports these points: In vitro tests confirmed that a few of the cytomegalovirus-associated TCR beta chains recognize cytomegalovirus antigens. According to a later genetic analysis, donors in an Asian-associated ancestry cluster had fewer N-insertions in productive TCRs than the roughly 700-donor mean. Cytomegalovirus status was reported to be diagnosed by the classifier with high specificity and sensitivity in both the original and validation cohorts. Seventeen rarely observed V segments, including chromosome 9 orphons, were excluded from the earlier analysis of a few hundred of the donors because counts were too low. According to a later analysis, parvovirus B19, influenza, CMV and Epstein-Barr virus appeared linked to several top co-occurrence clusters. A later analysis found that most CMV-associated TCR beta chains appeared HLA-restricted, with HLA associations seemingly driven largely by CMV exposure. In a later genetic analysis, a missense DCLRE1C variant was associated with V-gene and J-gene trimming of TCR beta chains, and the association was replicated in an independent cohort. Some IMGT-functional V segments, including TRBV6-2 and TRBV6-3, could not be told apart with the 87-base-pair reads, so those segments were excluded. In a later analysis, HLA-associated TCR beta chains showed more clonal expansion and lower generation probabilities than non-associated chains that were equally common. Assigning TCR associations to individual alleles was difficult when HLA alleles, especially DR and DQ, strongly co-occurred. A further reported finding was that TCR beta sequences accurately predicted the HLA-A and HLA-B alleles for most subjects in the first cohort. Because HLA typing was missing for some donors at each locus, association tests included only the typed subset. While some public TCRs were present in many individuals, most TCR sequences turned up only very rarely across donors. In a later analysis, TCR association rates were found to vary across HLA loci, with the most associated TCRs seen for DRB1 alleles and the fewest for HLA-C alleles. The authors suggested that the approach could potentially be extended to other disease states and immunological phenotypes. In a later analysis, some 18,000 TCR beta sequences were associated with specific HLA alleles at a false discovery rate of 0.05. CMV serostatus was the only immune exposure information available for the cohort. Roughly uniform sequencing depth across donors was assumed in presence/absence analyses, although this assumption may not hold. The cohort was sequenced for TCR beta chains only, and without alpha or paired-chain data the features that could be detected were limited. Correlated functional status among segregating V segments might be attributable to linkage disequilibrium, but an unknown experimental factor could not be ruled out. Broadly in line with IMGT annotations, most TCR beta V segments showed up in productive rearrangements about 90% or about 30% of the time in an earlier analysis of several hundred of the donors. A cluster of highly shared sequence variants was judged likely to represent a technical artifact of the sequencing pipeline. The study gave a list of roughly 150 TCR beta chains associated with cytomegalovirus.

According to the germline V gene, CDR1 reads SGHTA and CDR2 reads FQGNSA. Trimming removed 5 bases from V and 3 bases from J; the gene matches leave 8 bases unexplained. Including cysteine and phenylalanine, the CDR3 has 16 amino acids. The DNA shown is the 48-base CDR3, in frame from base 1. The cohort comprised more than 550 healthy bone marrow donors. At the time of sampling, every cohort member was nominally healthy, though immune exposures that went unrecorded were likely present. The donor was CMV seropositive and belonged to the group of more than 250 seropositive cohort members. A peripheral blood sample was collected from each donor, and TCR beta sequencing was performed on peripheral blood mononuclear cells. Genomic DNA was extracted from the blood cell samples with the Qiagen DNeasy Blood Extraction Kit.

Rearrangement joined TRBV7-2 to TRBJ2-3; 10 central nucleotides agree with TRBD2. Material: PBMCs. The receptor's source is a woman aged 45-65 years in good health and CMV-seropositive. The CDR3 protein: CASSIQSGGATDTQYF. The base sequence is TGTGCCAGCAGCATCCAAAGCGGGGGGGCGACAGATACGCAGTATTTT.